Only a few counts were recorded for the clone carrying this T cell receptor (beta chain). This record comes from a study of patients and donors after allogeneic stem cell transplantation. The germline gives CDR1 MDHEN, CDR2 SYDVKM. The CDR3 length is 19 residues. The trim removed 6 bases at V and 2 bases at J, leaving 14 bases unmatched. TCRdb re-derived calls from the RT-PCR reads in MiXCR, one entry per CDR3 protein. Of 200,000 to 250,000 distinct CDR3 sequences listed, roughly an eighth are singletons. This TCR was recovered from a human donor who was either an allogeneic HSCT recipient or a stem cell or donor lymphocyte infusion donor (not recorded which). It is not recorded whose cells these are; they may come from a transplant donor. The chain employs TRBV28 and TRBJ2-6, with 9 positions matching TRBD1. The sequencing sample was made of blood, either unsorted or a sorted T cell fraction (not recorded which). CDR3 sequence reads: CASRNTGTGSFAGANVLTF. CDR3 bases: TGTGCCAGCAGAAATACCGGGACAGGGTCCTTTGCTGGGGCCAACGTCCTGACTTTC.